These 12 T cell receptor beta chains came from one sample sequenced in a study of beta chain features in type 1 diabetes. The sequenced template was cDNA made from the entire isolated RNA. The table came from immunoSEQ multiplex PCR; TCRdb's copy has only in-frame clones and leaves some out. This table has fewer than 400,000 clones, 8% appearing once. Specimen: central memory CD4+ T cells from blood. The source of these receptors is a woman aged 18-35 years in good health.

In this sample, this clone turned up a few times. The same CDR3 can be traced to other DNA sequences in this sample. CDR3 sequence reads: CASSLQGQNTEAFF. In nucleotides, the CDR3 is TGCGCCAGCAGCTTGCAGGGACAGAACACTGAAGCTTTCTTT. V is TRBV5-1 and J is TRBJ1-1; the D gene is possibly TRBD1 (6 bases). Trimming shortened V by 1 base and J by 1 base, and 8 bases separated the two germline ends. Germline V gives CDR1 SGHRS, CDR2 YFSETQ. The CDR3 is 14 amino acids.

Many counts were recorded for this clone. Other DNA sequences within the sample encode an identical CDR3. This chain joins TRBV4-3 and TRBJ2-6; D ambiguous. The length of the CDR3 is 14 residues. Trimming cost V 4 bases and J 0 bases, with 4 bases left between them. Per the germline V gene, CDR1 is LGHNA and CDR2 is YSLEER. CDR3 sequence: CASSRDSGANVLTF. Here the CDR3 DNA reads TGCGCCAGCAGCCGAGACTCTGGGGCCAACGTCCTGACTTTC.

This clone has just a few counts. The rearrangement joins TRBV7-8 to TRBJ2-5; TRBD2 agrees at 7 bases. The CDR3 extends over 15 amino acids. After removal of 1 base from V and 4 bases from J, the junction contained 6 bases not matched to a gene. Germline CDR1 reads SGHVS; CDR2 reads FQNEAQ. The CDR3 region is CASSLGRVAGETQYF. The CDR3 region has the DNA TGTGCCAGCAGCTTAGGGAGGGTAGCGGGAGAGACCCAGTACTTC.

In this sample, this clone turned up a few times. The V and J genes are TRBV2 and TRBJ1-2, with D unclear. CDR3 length: 14 amino acids. With 5 bases removed from V and 0 bases from J, the gap between germline ends came to 10 bases. Germline CDR1 reads SNHLY; CDR2 reads FYNNEI. CDR3 nucleotides: TGTGCCAGCAGTAAGGAGCGCTCTAACTATGGCTACACCTTC. Translating gives CASSKERSNYGYTF.

This clone was found a few times. The J gene is TRBJ2-3, the V gene TRBV14, with D possibly being TRBD1 (5 bases). CDR3 length: 14 residues. V was shortened by 8 bases and J by 2 bases, with 14 bases between the two germline ends. CDR1 and CDR2 (germline): SGHDN, FVKESK. CDR3 sequence (DNA): TGTGCCAGCCGTTCCGGCAGGGTCACAGATACGCAGTATTTT. Translation: CASRSGRVTDTQYF.

The V call is TRBV5-1, the J call TRBJ2-3, with D possibly TRBD2 on 6 matching bases. Germline V lookup: CDR1 SGHRS, CDR2 YFSETQ. The CDR3 length is 14 residues. The V end was cut by 6 bases, the J end by 2 bases, with 13 bases between. CDR3 sequence: CASNFGGPTDTQYF. CDR3 DNA: TGCGCCAGCAATTTCGGGGGACCCACAGATACGCAGTATTTT.

The J gene is TRBJ2-1, the V gene TRBV2, with a weak D call TRBD2 (5 bases). This CDR3 region has 14 residues. The germline V and J ends were trimmed by 4 bases and 6 bases, with 13 bases remaining between them. CDR1 is SNHLY and CDR2 is FYNNEI in the germline V gene. The CDR3 nucleotides are TGTGCCAGCAGTGTGGGAGATCGAGGCAATGAGCAGTTCTTC. Amino acid sequence: CASSVGDRGNEQFF.

The chain couples TRBV20-1 to TRBJ2-1; perhaps TRBD2 as D (5 bases). Trimming shortened V by 6 bases and J by 12 bases, and 15 bases separated the two germline ends. CDR3 size: 11 residues. CDR1 is DFQATT, CDR2 SNEGSKA, per germline (reference sequence). The CDR3 region has the DNA TGCAGTGCCCAAAATGGCGAGGGGCAGTTCTTC. Encoded protein: CSAQNGEGQFF.

This clone turned up a few times. This rearrangement joins TRBV6-1 to TRBJ1-5, with D perhaps matching TRBD1 (5 bases). V shed 3 bases and J shed 7 bases, with 13 bases lying between them. Germline V CDR1 and CDR2: MNHNS, SASEGT. This CDR3 has 14 amino acids. This CDR3 reads CASSDSAGLQPQHF. The CDR3 DNA sequence: TGTGCCAGCAGTGATTCGGCAGGGCTGCAGCCCCAGCATTTT.

The chain recombines TRBV5-1 with TRBJ2-3; the D gene is possibly TRBD1 (6 bases). The V end lost 4 bases, the J end lost 4 bases, and 28 bases lay between the germline ends. Per the germline V gene, CDR1 is SGHRS and CDR2 is YFSETQ. The CDR3 contains 19 residues. Written as DNA, the CDR3 is TGCGCCAGCAGCCCCTTGTTTATGACCGGGACACATCAGGCAGATACGCAGTATTTT. It encodes CASSPLFMTGTHQADTQYF.

This clone was seen ten or more times. This rearrangement joins TRBV4-3 to TRBJ2-5, with a possible D match to TRBD1 (6 bases). Germline CDR1 is LGHNA and CDR2 is YSLEER. This CDR3 contains 14 residues. V was shortened by 2 bases and J by 4 bases, with 11 bases between the two germline ends. The DNA of the CDR3 is TGCGCCAGCAGCCAATTTATCAGGGGAGAGACCCAGTACTTC. Protein product: CASSQFIRGETQYF.

This clone was seen a few times. This chain links TRBV7-3 with TRBJ1-6; 7 bases are a match to TRBD1. Germline CDR1 and CDR2: SGHTA and FQGTGA. V lost 5 bases to trimming and J lost 6 bases; unmatched junction nucleotides: 7. The CDR3 extends over 15 amino acids. The CDR3 reads CASSARPGGNSPLHF. The CDR3 DNA follows: TGTGCCAGCAGCGCCCGGCCAGGGGGTAATTCACCCCTCCACTTT. Full variable domain (outside the CDR3, taken from reference TRBV7-3 and TRBJ1-6): GAGVSQTPSNKVTEKGKYVELRCDPISGHTALYWYRQSLGQGPEFLIYFQGTGAADDSGLPNDRFFAVRPEGSVSTLKIQRTERGDSAVYLCASSARPGGNSPLHFGNGTRLTVT.